This T cell receptor beta chain was captured in a study of T cells in Graves' hyperthyroidism and ophthalmopathy. General study findings and limits: Separating ophthalmopathy from stable hyperthyroidism was achieved by a 13 V-J model.

This clonotype has just a few counts. What it recognizes is unknown. Amplified TCR beta CDR3 regions derived from RNA transcripts. The TCR CDR3 first-round RT-PCR relied on the HTBI primer set. TCRdb recomputed calls from the multiplex PCR reads with MiXCR, one row per CDR3 protein. The sample includes under 550,000 distinct CDR3 sequences, around 20% seen only once; the top ten take about 45%. Under 3 months was the duration of disease in ophthalmopathy patients, who also had a Clinical Activity Score of at least 3 and a NOSPECS grade of at least 4. Patients were excluded because of uncontrolled infection, other autoimmune disease, pregnancy or lactation. Clinical symptoms, serum thyroxine, TRAb, thyroid ultrasound and orbital computed tomography informed diagnoses. CDR1 is KGHDR, CDR2 SFDVKD, per germline. This CDR3 is built from 14 residues. V lost 5 bases to trimming and J lost 3 bases; unmatched junction nucleotides: 2.

The sequence was obtained from a man aged 40-49 years with Graves' ophthalmopathy. Sequenced input: blood. The chain uses TRBV24-1 and TRBJ2-3, with 9 bases aligning to TRBD2. In DNA form, the CDR3 reads TGTGCCACCAGTGTAGCGGGAGATACAGATACGCAGTATTTT. Protein product: CATSVAGDTDTQYF.